The 11 T cell receptor beta chains reported below all come from one sample, sequenced in a study of T cell changes during pregnancy in multiple sclerosis. Assay: immunoSEQ multiplex PCR; the TCRdb copy retains only in-frame clones and omits some. The sample includes 70,000 to 95,000 clones, around 90% seen only once; the top ten take 0.45% to 0.55%. This material consisted of CD4+ T cells from peripheral blood mononuclear cells, taken in the second trimester of pregnancy. These receptors all come from a female donor with multiple sclerosis, enrolled in a pregnancy study.

There are a few counts of this clone. The chain has TRBV5-1 and TRBJ1-2; 9 nucleotides match TRBD1. CDR1 SGHRS and CDR2 YFSETQ come from the germline V gene. The CDR3 extends over 14 amino acids. Losses at the gene ends were 7 bases for V and 2 bases for J; bases not matched to a gene: 6. CDR3 sequence reads: CASRPGTGNYGYTF. The CDR3 DNA is TGCGCCAGCCGACCCGGGACAGGGAACTATGGCTACACCTTC.

The chain couples TRBV5-4 to TRBJ2-7, with TRBD2 identical over 16 bases. J was trimmed by 5 bases and V by 4 bases; bases with no gene match: 9. The V gene's germline CDR1 is SGHNT and CDR2 YYREEE (reference sequence). There are 17 residues in the CDR3. DNA for the CDR3: TGTGCCAGCAGCCCGCCGGGACTAGCGGGAGGGCCAGACGAGCAGTACTTC. Its protein is CASSPPGLAGGPDEQYF. The entire variable domain, with the rest obtained from reference TRBV5-4 and TRBJ2-7, is as follows: ETGVTQSPTHLIKTRGQQVTLRCSSQSGHNTVSWYQQALGQGPQFIFQYYREEENGRGNFPPRFSGLQFPNYSSELNVNALELDDSALYLCASSPPGLAGGPDEQYFGPGTRLTVT.

The chain has TRBV7-2 and TRBJ1-2, with D perhaps matching TRBD1 (6 bases). CDR1 is SGHTA and CDR2 is FQGNSA in the germline V gene. V lost 4 bases and J 5 bases, leaving 14 bases between the germline ends. The CDR3 totals 14 residues. In nucleotides, the CDR3 is TGTGCCAGCAGCTCTGACAGGACTCTATATGGCTACACCTTC. Residues: CASSSDRTLYGYTF.

The chain uses TRBV7-9 and TRBJ2-1, with a tentative D call TRBD1 (5 bases). Trimming removed 5 bases from V and 4 bases from J, with 12 bases in between. The germline CDR1 and CDR2 sequences are SEHNR and FQNEAQ (reference sequence). The CDR3 runs to 14 residues. The CDR3 region is CASSQGLDYNEQFF. The DNA for the CDR3 is TGTGCCAGCAGCCAGGGCCTAGATTACAATGAGCAGTTCTTC.

The chain carries TRBV6-1 and TRBJ1-5; no clear D. The V and J ends lost 6 bases and 3 bases respectively, with 3 bases between them. CDR3 length: 11 amino acids. Germline-derived CDR1 and CDR2 are MNHNS and SASEGT. The CDR3 DNA reads TGTGCCAGCAGCCTCAATCAGCCCCAGCATTTT. Translated: CASSLNQPQHF.

V is TRBV18 and J is TRBJ1-2, with 7 positions matching TRBD1. The CDR3 runs 15 residues. CDR1 is KGHSH and CDR2 is LQKENI in the germline V gene. J lost 6 bases, V lost 5 bases, and 12 bases had no gene match. CDR3 residues: CASSDRQGATDGYTF. CDR3 sequence (DNA): TGTGCCAGCTCAGACCGACAGGGTGCGACCGATGGCTACACCTTC.

The gene calls are TRBV6-1 and TRBJ2-5, with 11 bases lining up with TRBD1. The J segment lost 5 bases and the V segment lost 6 bases, leaving 2 bases of the junction unmatched. CDR1 MNHNS and CDR2 SASEGT come from the germline V gene. This CDR3 has 13 amino acids. The CDR3 DNA reads TGTGCCAGCAGCCGGGACAGGGGGGAGACCCAGTACTTC. Translated, it gives CASSRDRGETQYF.

The genes are TRBV5-1 and TRBJ1-1, with TRBD1 as a possible D gene (6 bases). This CDR3 comprises 13 residues. Germline V gene sequence: CDR1 SGHRS, CDR2 YFSETQ. V dropped 4 bases and J dropped 1 base, with 8 bases sitting between them. CDR3 protein: CASSADRNTEAFF. The CDR3 region has the DNA TGCGCCAGCAGCGCGGACAGGAACACTGAAGCTTTCTTT.

The chain is built from TRBV12-5 and TRBJ2-7; 12 bases align to TRBD2. Germline CDR1 reads LGHNT; CDR2 reads FRNRAP. Losses at the gene ends were 6 bases for V and 1 base for J; bases not matched to a gene: 4. The CDR3 sequence is 15 residues long. The CDR3 sequence: CASGVGTSGSYEQYF. As DNA, the CDR3 is TGTGCTAGTGGCGTCGGGACTAGCGGGTCCTACGAGCAGTACTTC.

This chain connects TRBV10-3 to TRBJ2-3, with D possibly matching TRBD1 (6 bases). Germline V gene data show CDR1 as ENHRY and CDR2 as SYGVKD. V was trimmed by 5 bases and J by 1 base, leaving 7 bases between them. The CDR3 length is 13 residues. The CDR3 sequence is CAISRTGTDTQYF. CDR3 sequence (DNA): TGTGCCATCAGTCGGACAGGCACAGATACGCAGTATTTT.

This sequence joins TRBV9 and TRBJ1-2; TRBD1 is a possible D gene (6 bases). The germline V gene has CDR1 SGDLS and CDR2 YYNGEE. This CDR3 has 17 amino acids. Trimming removed 0 bases from V and 3 bases from J, with 18 bases in between. Written as DNA, the CDR3 is TGTGCCAGCAGCGTAGGCCCCGGGACACAAGGTGACTATGGCTACACCTTC. Protein sequence: CASSVGPGTQGDYGYTF.